The 8 T cell receptor beta chains presented below share a single source sample, sequenced in a study of CD8+ T cells in alopecia areata. cDNA serving as the sequencing template came from extracted, reverse transcribed RNA. The table came from immunoSEQ multiplex PCR; TCRdb's copy has only in-frame clones and leaves some out. Here the sample spans 130,000 to 150,000 clones, 45% to 60% being singletons. This material consisted of CD4+ T cells sorted from blood, taken at week 0. The source of these receptors is a human donor with alopecia areata.

The J gene is TRBJ2-2, the V gene TRBV4-3; TRBD1 matches 8 bases. The CDR3 spans 14 residues. Germline V gives CDR1 LGHNA, CDR2 YSLEER. V lost 4 bases and J lost 4; bases outside the gene matches: 2. CDR3 coding DNA: TGCGCCAGCAGCCGACAGGGGCGCACCGGGGAGCTGTTTTTT. This translates into CASSRQGRTGELFF.

This clone was found a few times. V gene TRBV5-5 combines with J gene TRBJ2-3; TRBD2 agrees at 14 bases. CDR3 length: 17 residues. The ends lost 4 bases at V and 7 bases at J; junction bases unmatched: 11. Germline loops: CDR1 SGHKS, CDR2 YYEKEE (reference sequence). The CDR3 sequence: CASSPGLAGGSMHTQYF. DNA of the CDR3: TGTGCCAGCAGCCCCGGACTAGCGGGAGGCTCCATGCATACGCAGTATTTT.

This clone has a single count. The chain links TRBV5-5 to TRBJ2-3; 7 bases line up with TRBD2. The trim removed 5 bases at V and 2 bases at J, leaving 5 bases unmatched. CDR1 is SGHKS and CDR2 is YYEKEE in the germline V gene (reference sequence). The CDR3 runs 14 residues. Here the CDR3 reads CASSLLADTDTQYF. Here the CDR3 DNA reads TGTGCCAGCAGTTTGCTAGCGGACACAGATACGCAGTATTTT.

The sample holds a few counts of this clone. Distinct nucleotide sequences in the sample also encode this CDR3. This chain connects TRBV30 to TRBJ1-1; D call uncertain. CDR1 is GTSNPN and CDR2 is SVGIG in the germline V gene (reference sequence). This CDR3 comprises 11 residues. V was trimmed by 0 bases and J by 3 bases, leaving 2 bases between them. The CDR3 nucleotides read TGTGCCTGGAGTGTGGACACTGAAGCTTTCTTT. This sequence encodes CAWSVDTEAFF.

The V call is TRBV7-3, the J call TRBJ2-1, with a weak D call TRBD2 (6 bases). The CDR3 spans 16 residues. Trimming left V 1 base short and J 8 bases short, with 18 bases between. Germline CDR1 is SGHTA and CDR2 is FQGTGA. Written as DNA, the CDR3 is TGTGCCAGCAGCTTAAAGCGCGAACTAGCATTCCATGAGCAGTTCTTC. Translating gives CASSLKRELAFHEQFF.

The chain employs TRBV29-1 and TRBJ1-5; 9 nucleotides match TRBD1. Losses at the gene ends were 6 bases for V and 9 bases for J; bases not matched to a gene: 9. This CDR3 comprises 13 residues. CDR1 and CDR2 (germline): SQVTM, ANQGSEA. The CDR3 sequence is CSVGTNRGLPQHF. As DNA, the CDR3 is TGCAGCGTCGGTACCAACAGGGGGCTGCCCCAGCATTTT. Using reference TRBV29-1 and TRBJ1-5 for the parts outside the CDR3, the full variable domain is SAVISQKPSRDICQRGTSLTIQCQVDSQVTMMFWYRQQPGQSLTLIATANQGSEATYESGFVIDKFPISRPNLTFSTLTVSNMSPEDSSIYLCSVGTNRGLPQHFGDGTRLSIL.

This clone was seen a handful of times. V is TRBV10-3 and J is TRBJ2-7, with D possibly matching TRBD1 (5 bases). The germline V and J ends were trimmed by 6 bases and 3 bases, with 6 bases remaining between them. Per the germline V gene, CDR1 is ENHRY and CDR2 is SYGVKD. The CDR3 contains 11 residues. The CDR3, as DNA: TGTGCCATCAGCACAGGCTACGAGCAGTACTTC. This translates into CAISTGYEQYF.

J is TRBJ1-2 and V is TRBV30, with 7 bases that match TRBD1. In germline, CDR1 is GTSNPN, CDR2 SVGIG (reference sequence). This CDR3 region has 12 residues. The trim removed 8 bases at V and 2 bases at J, leaving 5 bases unmatched. The CDR3 coding sequence is TGTGCCCGACAGACAGGGAACTATGGCTACACCTTC. Translating gives CARQTGNYGYTF.